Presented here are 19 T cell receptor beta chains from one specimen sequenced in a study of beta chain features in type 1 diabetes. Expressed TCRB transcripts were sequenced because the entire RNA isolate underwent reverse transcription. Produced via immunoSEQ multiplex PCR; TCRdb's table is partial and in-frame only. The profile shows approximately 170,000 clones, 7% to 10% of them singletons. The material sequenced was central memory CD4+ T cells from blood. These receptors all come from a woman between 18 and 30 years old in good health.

CDR3 amino acids: CASTPGQGPYEQYF. For the CDR3, the DNA is TGTGCCAGCACCCCGGGACAGGGCCCCTACGAGCAGTACTTC. J is TRBJ2-7 and V is TRBV7-9; 9 nucleotides agree with TRBD1. Per the germline V gene, CDR1 is SEHNR and CDR2 is FQNEAQ (reference sequence). This CDR3 has 14 amino acids. The V and J ends lost 7 bases and 2 bases, in that order; junction bases with no gene match: 6.

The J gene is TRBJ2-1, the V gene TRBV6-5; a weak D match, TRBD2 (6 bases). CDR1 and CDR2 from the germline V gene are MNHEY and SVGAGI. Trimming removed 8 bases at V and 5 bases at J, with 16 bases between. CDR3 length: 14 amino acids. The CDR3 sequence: CASAGRRVNNEQFF. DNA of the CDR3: TGTGCCAGCGCGGGGAGAAGGGTTAACAATGAGCAGTTCTTC.

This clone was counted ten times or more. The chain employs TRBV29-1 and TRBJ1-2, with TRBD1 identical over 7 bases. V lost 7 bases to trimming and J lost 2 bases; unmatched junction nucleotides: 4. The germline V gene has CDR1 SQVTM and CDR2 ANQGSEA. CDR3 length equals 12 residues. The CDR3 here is CSDKGANYGYTF. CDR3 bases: TGCAGCGATAAGGGGGCGAACTATGGCTACACCTTC.

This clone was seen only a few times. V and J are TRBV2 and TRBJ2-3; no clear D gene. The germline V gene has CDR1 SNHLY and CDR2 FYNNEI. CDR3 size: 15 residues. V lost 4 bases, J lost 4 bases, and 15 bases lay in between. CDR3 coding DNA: TGTGCCAGCAGTGCAAGGCCTAGAATCGCAGATACGCAGTATTTT. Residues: CASSARPRIADTQYF.

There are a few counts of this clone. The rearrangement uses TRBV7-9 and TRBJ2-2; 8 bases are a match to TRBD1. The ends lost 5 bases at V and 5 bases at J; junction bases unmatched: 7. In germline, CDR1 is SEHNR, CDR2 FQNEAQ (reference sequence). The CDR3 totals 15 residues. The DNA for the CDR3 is TGTGCCAGCAGCCCCACAACAGGGGGGACCGGGGAGCTGTTTTTT. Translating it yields CASSPTTGGTGELFF. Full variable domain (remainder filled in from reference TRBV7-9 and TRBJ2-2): DTGVSQNPRHKITKRGQNVTFRCDPISEHNRLYWYRQTLGQGPEFLTYFQNEAQLEKSRLLSDRFSAERPKGSFSTLEIQRTEQGDSAMYLCASSPTTGGTGELFFGEGSRLTVL.

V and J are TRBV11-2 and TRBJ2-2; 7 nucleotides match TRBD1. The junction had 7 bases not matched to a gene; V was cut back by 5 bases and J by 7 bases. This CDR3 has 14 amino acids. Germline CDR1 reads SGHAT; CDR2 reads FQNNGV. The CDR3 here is CASSGDRVGGELFF. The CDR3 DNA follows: TGTGCCAGCAGCGGTGACAGGGTGGGCGGGGAGCTGTTTTTT.

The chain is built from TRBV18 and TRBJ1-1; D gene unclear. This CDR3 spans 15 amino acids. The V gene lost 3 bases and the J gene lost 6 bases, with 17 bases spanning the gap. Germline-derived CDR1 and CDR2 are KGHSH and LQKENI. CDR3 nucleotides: TGTGCCAGCTCACCTAGACAACTAATGGAGGCTGAAGCTTTCTTT. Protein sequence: CASSPRQLMEAEAFF.

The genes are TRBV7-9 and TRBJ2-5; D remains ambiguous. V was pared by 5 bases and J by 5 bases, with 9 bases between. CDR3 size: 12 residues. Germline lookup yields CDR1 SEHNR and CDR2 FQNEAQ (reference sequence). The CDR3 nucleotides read TGTGCCAGCAGCCCACAAATGGAGACCCAGTACTTC. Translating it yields CASSPQMETQYF.

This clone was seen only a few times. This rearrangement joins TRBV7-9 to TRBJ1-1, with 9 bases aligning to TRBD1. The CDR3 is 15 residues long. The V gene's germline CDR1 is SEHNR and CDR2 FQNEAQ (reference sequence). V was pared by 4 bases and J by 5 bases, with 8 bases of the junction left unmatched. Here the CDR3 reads CASSSTLQGATEAFF. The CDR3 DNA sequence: TGTGCCAGCAGCTCCACCTTACAGGGGGCTACTGAAGCTTTCTTT. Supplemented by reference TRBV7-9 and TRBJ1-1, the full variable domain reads DTGVSQNPRHKITKRGQNVTFRCDPISEHNRLYWYRQTLGQGPEFLTYFQNEAQLEKSRLLSDRFSAERPKGSFSTLEIQRTEQGDSAMYLCASSSTLQGATEAFFGQGTRLTVV.

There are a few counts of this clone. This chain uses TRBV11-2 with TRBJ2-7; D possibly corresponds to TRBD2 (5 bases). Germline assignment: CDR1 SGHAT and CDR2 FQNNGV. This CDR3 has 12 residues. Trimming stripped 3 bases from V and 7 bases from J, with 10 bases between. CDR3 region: CASSFSGLEQYF. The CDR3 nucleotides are TGTGCCAGCAGCTTTTCGGGGTTGGAGCAGTACTTC.

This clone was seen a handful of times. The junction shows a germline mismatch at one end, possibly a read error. The CDR3 DNA reads TGTGCCACCAGCAGGTCGACAGGGAACCCTGAAGCTTTCTTT. Protein sequence: CATSRSTGNPEAFF. The gene calls are TRBV15 and TRBJ1-1, with 7 nucleotides matching TRBD1. The CDR3 has 14 amino acids. Germline-derived CDR1 and CDR2 are LNHNV and YYDKDF (reference sequence).

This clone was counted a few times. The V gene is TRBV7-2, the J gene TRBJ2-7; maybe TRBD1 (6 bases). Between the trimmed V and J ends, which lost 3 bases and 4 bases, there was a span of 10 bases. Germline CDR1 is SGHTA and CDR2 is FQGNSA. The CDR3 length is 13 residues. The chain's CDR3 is CASSFQDSYEQYF. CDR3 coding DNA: TGTGCCAGCAGCTTCCAGGACAGTTACGAGCAGTACTTC.

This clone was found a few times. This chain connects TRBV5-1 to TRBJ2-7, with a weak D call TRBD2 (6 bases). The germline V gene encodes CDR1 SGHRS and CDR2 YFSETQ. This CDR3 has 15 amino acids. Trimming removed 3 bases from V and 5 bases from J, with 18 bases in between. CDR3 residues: CASSWTDSGGDEQYF. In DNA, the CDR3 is TGCGCCAGCAGCTGGACGGACTCCGGCGGGGACGAGCAGTACTTC.

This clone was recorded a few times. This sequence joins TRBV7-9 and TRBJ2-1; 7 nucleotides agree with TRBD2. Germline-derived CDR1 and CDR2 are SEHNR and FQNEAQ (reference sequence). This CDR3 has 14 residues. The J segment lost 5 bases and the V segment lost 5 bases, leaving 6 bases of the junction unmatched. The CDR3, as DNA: TGTGCCAGCAGCCCACGGGACTATAACAATGAGCAGTTCTTC. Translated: CASSPRDYNNEQFF. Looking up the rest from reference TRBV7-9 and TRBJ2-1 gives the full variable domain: DTGVSQNPRHKITKRGQNVTFRCDPISEHNRLYWYRQTLGQGPEFLTYFQNEAQLEKSRLLSDRFSAERPKGSFSTLEIQRTEQGDSAMYLCASSPRDYNNEQFFGPGTRLTVL.

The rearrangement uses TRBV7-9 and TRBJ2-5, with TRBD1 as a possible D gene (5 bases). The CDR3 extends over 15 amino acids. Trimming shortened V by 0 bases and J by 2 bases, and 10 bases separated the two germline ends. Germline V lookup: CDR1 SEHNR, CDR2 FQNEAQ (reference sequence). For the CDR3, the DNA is TGTGCCAGCAGCTTAGCTGGGTCAGGGCAAGAGACCCAGTACTTC. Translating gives CASSLAGSGQETQYF.

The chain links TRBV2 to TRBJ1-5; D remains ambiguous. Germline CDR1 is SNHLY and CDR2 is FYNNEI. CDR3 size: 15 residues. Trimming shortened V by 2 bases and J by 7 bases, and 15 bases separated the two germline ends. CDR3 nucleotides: TGTGCCAGCAGTGAAACCGGCCTCGGCGGGCAGCCCCAGCATTTT. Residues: CASSETGLGGQPQHF. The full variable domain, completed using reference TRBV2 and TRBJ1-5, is EPEVTQTPSHQVTQMGQEVILRCVPISNHLYFYWYRQILGQKVEFLVSFYNNEISEKSEIFDDQFSVERPDGSNFTLKIRSTKLEDSAMYFCASSETGLGGQPQHFGDGTRLSIL.

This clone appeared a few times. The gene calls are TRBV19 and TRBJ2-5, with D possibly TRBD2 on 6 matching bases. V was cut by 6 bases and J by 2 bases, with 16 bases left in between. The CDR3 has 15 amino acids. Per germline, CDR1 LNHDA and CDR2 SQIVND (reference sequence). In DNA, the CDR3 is TGTGCCAGTAGCCCGGGACTTTCCCTACAAGAGACCCAGTACTTC. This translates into CASSPGLSLQETQYF. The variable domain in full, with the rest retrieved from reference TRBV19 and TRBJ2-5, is DGGITQSPKYLFRKEGQNVTLSCEQNLNHDAMYWYRQDPGQGLRLIYYSQIVNDFQKGDIAEGYSVSREKKESFPLTVTSAQKNPTAFYLCASSPGLSLQETQYFGPGTRLLVL.

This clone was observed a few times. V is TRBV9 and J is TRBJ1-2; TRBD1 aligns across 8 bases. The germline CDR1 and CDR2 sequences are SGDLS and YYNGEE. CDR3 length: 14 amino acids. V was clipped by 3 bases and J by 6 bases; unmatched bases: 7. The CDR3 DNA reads TGTGCCAGCAGCGGAAACCAGGGGGCTCATGGCTACACCTTC. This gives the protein CASSGNQGAHGYTF.

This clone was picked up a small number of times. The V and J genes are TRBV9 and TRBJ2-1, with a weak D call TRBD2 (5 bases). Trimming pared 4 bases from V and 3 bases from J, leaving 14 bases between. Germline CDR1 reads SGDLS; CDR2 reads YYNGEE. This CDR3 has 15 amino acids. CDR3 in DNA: TGTGCCAGCAGCAGAGAGGGTCTCCTCTACAATGAGCAGTTCTTC. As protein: CASSREGLLYNEQFF.